The 13 T cell receptor beta chains reported below all come from one sample, sequenced in a study of blood T cell repertoires in COVID-19. TCRdb's table, derived via immunoSEQ multiplex PCR, lists solely in-frame clones and lacks some. Seen here are roughly 160,000 clones, around 83% observed once, and the top ten hold approximately 7%. Sequencing input: peripheral blood. These receptors came from a man aged 50 to 59 with active or convalescent COVID-19.

The V call is TRBV19, the J call TRBJ1-5; tentative D call: TRBD1 (5 bases). Germline lookup yields CDR1 LNHDA and CDR2 SQIVND (reference sequence). This CDR3 contains 15 residues. Trimming left V 1 base short and J 7 bases short, with 14 bases between. CDR3 in DNA: TGTGCCAGTAGTATAGCGGGGGAAGTTAGACAGCCCCAGCATTTT. Translating gives CASSIAGEVRQPQHF.

This clone was recorded once. The chain combines TRBV30 with TRBJ1-1; 7 bases agree with TRBD1. After removal of 4 bases from V and 5 bases from J, the junction contained 1 base not matched to a gene. The germline gives CDR1 GTSNPN, CDR2 SVGIG (reference sequence). The CDR3 is 11 residues long. The CDR3 DNA is TGTGCCTGGAACAGGGGAACTGAAGCTTTCTTT. This sequence encodes CAWNRGTEAFF. Based on the CDR3 plus reference TRBV30 and TRBJ1-1, the full variable domain is SQTIHQWPATLVQPVGSPLSLECTVEGTSNPNLYWYRQAAGRGLQLLFYSVGIGQISSEVPQNLSASRPQDRQFILSSKKLLLSDSGFYLCAWNRGTEAFFGQGTRLTVV.

A few counts support this clone. The CDR3 region is CASSYSGVSNQPQHF. Here the CDR3 DNA reads TGTGCCAGCAGTTACTCAGGGGTTAGCAATCAGCCCCAGCATTTT. V gene TRBV6-5 combines with J gene TRBJ1-5, with D perhaps matching TRBD1 (5 bases). The CDR3 sequence is 15 residues long. Germline values: CDR1 MNHEY, CDR2 SVGAGI. The V end lost 0 bases, the J end lost 0 bases, and 6 bases lay between the germline ends.

The chain couples TRBV7-3 to TRBJ2-2; D unresolved. In germline, CDR1 is SGHTA, CDR2 FQGTGA. V dropped 1 base and J dropped 5 bases, with 14 bases sitting between them. This CDR3 contains 16 residues. The CDR3 nucleotides are TGTGCCAGCAGCTTAAGTTCGCGGTCCGGGACCGGGGAGCTGTTTTTT. This translates into CASSLSSRSGTGELFF. The full variable domain, in which reference TRBV7-3 and TRBJ2-2 provide the parts outside the CDR3, is GAGVSQTPSNKVTEKGKYVELRCDPISGHTALYWYRQSLGQGPEFLIYFQGTGAADDSGLPNDRFFAVRPEGSVSTLKIQRTERGDSAVYLCASSLSSRSGTGELFFGEGSRLTVL.

This clone was observed a single time. The chain carries TRBV7-3 and TRBJ1-2; a possible D gene is TRBD1 (5 bases). This CDR3 has 13 residues. From germline, CDR1 is SGHTA and CDR2 FQGTGA. Trimming shortened V by 5 bases and J by 4 bases, and 11 bases separated the two germline ends. Here the CDR3 reads CASSPGGGYGYTF. CDR3 sequence (DNA): TGTGCCAGCAGCCCCGGGGGAGGCTATGGCTACACCTTC.

The chain employs TRBV29-1 and TRBJ2-6; 12 bases map to TRBD1. Germline CDR1 is SQVTM and CDR2 is ANQGSEA. V gave up 7 bases and J gave up 4 bases; unmatched junction bases: 11. This CDR3 is built from 17 residues. CDR3 bases: TGCAGCGCCGGGGGACAGGGGGCGCCGGGCGGGGCCAACGTCCTGACTTTC. Protein product: CSAGGQGAPGGANVLTF.

The V call is TRBV4-2, the J call TRBJ2-1; D perhaps matches TRBD2 (7 bases). The V and J ends lost 0 bases and 6 bases respectively, with 12 bases between them. The CDR3 runs 15 residues. The germline gives CDR1 LGHNA, CDR2 YNFKEQ. This CDR3 is CASSQDLGGGNEQFF. The CDR3 DNA follows: TGTGCCAGCAGCCAAGATCTAGGGGGGGGCAATGAGCAGTTCTTC.

The chain couples TRBV27 to TRBJ2-1; 9 nucleotides align to TRBD2. V dropped 1 base and J dropped 1; count of bases not matched to a gene: 5. This CDR3 has 17 amino acids. The germline V gene has CDR1 MNHEY and CDR2 SMNVEV (reference sequence). CDR3 in DNA: TGTGCCAGCAGTTTATTTTCAGCGGGGGGTTCCTACAATGAGCAGTTCTTC. Amino acids: CASSLFSAGGSYNEQFF.

This rearrangement joins TRBV5-1 to TRBJ2-6; D is unclear. The CDR3 contains 12 residues. V lost 4 bases and J 4 bases, leaving 3 bases between the germline ends. From germline, CDR1 is SGHRS and CDR2 YFSETQ. This CDR3 reads CASSQGANVLTF. The CDR3, as DNA: TGCGCCAGCAGCCAAGGGGCCAACGTCCTGACTTTC.

This chain joins TRBV3-1 (or the pseudogene TRBV3-2) and TRBJ1-1; 8 positions agree with TRBD1. The CDR3 runs to 14 residues. V shed 3 bases, J shed 3 bases, and the junction held 3 bases outside the gene matches. Germline CDR1 reads LGHDT; CDR2 reads YNNKEL (reference sequence). The CDR3 nucleotides read TGTGCCAGCAGCCAGACAGGGGTGGACACTGAAGCTTTCTTT. This gives the protein CASSQTGVDTEAFF.

The chain uses TRBV4-2 and TRBJ2-1; the D gene is possibly TRBD1 (5 bases). The germline V gene has CDR1 LGHNA and CDR2 YNFKEQ. The CDR3 loop spans 16 amino acids. V gave up 4 bases and J gave up 0 bases, with 13 bases separating them. CDR3 sequence (DNA): TGTGCCAGCAGCCCTCAGCAGGGTTACTCCTACAATGAGCAGTTCTTC. This gives the protein CASSPQQGYSYNEQFF.

The chain links TRBV18 to TRBJ1-3, with D unresolved. The V gene's germline CDR1 is KGHSH and CDR2 LQKENI. Trimming cost V 2 bases and J 4 bases, with 12 bases left between them. The CDR3 covers 15 residues. The chain's CDR3 is CASSPARVRGNTIYF. The CDR3 region has the DNA TGTGCCAGCTCACCAGCGCGGGTGAGGGGAAACACCATATATTTT.

This clone was detected a few times. The chain uses TRBV25-1 and TRBJ1-2; 7 nucleotides align to TRBD1. V lost 5 bases, J lost 4 bases, and 7 bases stayed unmatched. Germline V gene data show CDR1 as MGHDK and CDR2 as SYGVNS. This CDR3 contains 14 residues. The CDR3 spells CASSSRSGGYGYTF. The CDR3 DNA follows: TGTGCCAGCAGTTCCCGGTCAGGGGGCTATGGCTACACCTTC.